A single sample gave rise to the 8 T cell receptor beta chains below, sequenced in a study of blood T cell repertoires in COVID-19. Using immunoSEQ multiplex PCR, the repertoire was profiled, and TCRdb retains in-frame clones only, with some absent. The sample holds 110,000 to 150,000 clones, 86% seen once. Sequenced material: PBMCs or T cells enriched from blood (not recorded which). The receptors were gathered from a man between 50 and 59 years old who had recovered from COVID-19.

The V and J genes are TRBV28 and TRBJ1-5; TRBD1 agrees at 7 bases. The V gene end was trimmed by 7 bases and the J gene end by 6 bases; junction bases not matched to a gene: 0. Per the germline V gene, CDR1 is MDHEN and CDR2 is SYDVKM. This CDR3 has 11 residues. The CDR3 coding sequence is TGTGCCAGCACAGGGGGTCAGCCCCAGCATTTT. This encodes CASTGGQPQHF.

This sequence joins TRBV7-8 and TRBJ1-2; 7 bases are shared with TRBD1. CDR3 size: 15 residues. Germline CDR1 reads SGHVS; CDR2 reads FQNEAQ. V gave up 5 bases and J gave up 0 bases; unmatched junction bases: 6. Written as DNA, the CDR3 is TGTGCCAGCAGCACCGACAGGGCAGCTAACTATGGCTACACCTTC. The encoded protein is CASSTDRAANYGYTF.

This clone is a singleton in its sample. This chain uses TRBV11-2 with TRBJ2-1; TRBD2 might be the D (6 bases). The V gene's germline CDR1 is SGHAT and CDR2 FQNNGV. Trimming took 4 bases from V and 2 from J, leaving 15 bases between them. This CDR3 contains 16 residues. The CDR3 coding sequence is TGTGCCAGCAGCTCCCAGCGCGGGGCCGCCTACAATGAGCAGTTCTTC. Translated, it gives CASSSQRGAAYNEQFF.

The rearrangement uses TRBV2 and TRBJ2-7; perhaps TRBD1 as D (6 bases). The germline CDR1 and CDR2 sequences are SNHLY and FYNNEI. Trimming took 4 bases from V and 3 from J, leaving 10 bases between them. This CDR3 has 13 residues. The CDR3 region has the DNA TGTGCCAGCAGTGTTGCCAGGGGCTACGAGCAGTACTTC. It is translated as CASSVARGYEQYF.

The CDR3 region has the DNA TGTGCTAGTGGCCCATCCGGGACTTGGGGGAGTGAGCAGTTCTTC. Its protein is CASGPSGTWGSEQFF. The chain couples TRBV12-5 to TRBJ2-1; D may be TRBD2 (6 bases). This CDR3 spans 15 amino acids. Germline V gene data show CDR1 as LGHNT and CDR2 as FRNRAP. The V and J ends lost 6 bases and 9 bases respectively, with 21 bases between them.

The J gene is TRBJ2-1, the V gene TRBV7-9; D perhaps matches TRBD2 (6 bases). Deletions cut 3 bases from V and 3 bases from J, with 9 bases between. The CDR3 has 14 amino acids. Germline V gives CDR1 SEHNR, CDR2 FQNEAQ (reference sequence). The CDR3 nucleotides are TGTGCCAGCAGCTTGGTGGGGGGCTACAATGAGCAGTTCTTC. It yields the protein CASSLVGGYNEQFF.

This sequence joins TRBV5-6 and TRBJ1-2; D unclear. The CDR3 extends over 11 amino acids. V was trimmed by 2 bases and J by 8 bases, leaving 7 bases between them. The germline gives CDR1 SGHDT, CDR2 YYEEEE. CDR3: CASSFYTGYTF. The CDR3 nucleotides are TGTGCCAGCAGCTTCTATACGGGCTACACCTTC.

The chain employs TRBV4-1 and TRBJ2-7; D possibly corresponds to TRBD2 (5 bases). The CDR3 sequence is 13 residues long. Trimming removed 2 bases from V and 1 base from J, with 6 bases in between. Germline values: CDR1 MGHRA, CDR2 YSYEKL. The CDR3 here is CASSQRLSYEQYF. Here the CDR3 DNA reads TGCGCCAGCAGCCAAAGACTATCCTACGAGCAGTACTTC.